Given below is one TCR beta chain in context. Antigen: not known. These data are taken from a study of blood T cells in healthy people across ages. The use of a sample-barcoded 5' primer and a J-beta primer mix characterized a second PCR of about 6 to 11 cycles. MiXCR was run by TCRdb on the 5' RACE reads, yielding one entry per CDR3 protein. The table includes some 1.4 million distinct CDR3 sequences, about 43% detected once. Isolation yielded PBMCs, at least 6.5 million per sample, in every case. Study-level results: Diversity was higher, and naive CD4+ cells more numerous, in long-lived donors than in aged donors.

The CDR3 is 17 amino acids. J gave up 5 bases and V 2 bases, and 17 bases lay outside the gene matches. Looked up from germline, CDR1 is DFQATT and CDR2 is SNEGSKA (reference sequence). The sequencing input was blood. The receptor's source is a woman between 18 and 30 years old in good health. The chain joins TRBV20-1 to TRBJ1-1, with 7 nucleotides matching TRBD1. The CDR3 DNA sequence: TGCAGTGCTAGAAACCCGACGACACAGGGGAGATGGACTGAAGCTTTCTTT. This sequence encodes CSARNPTTQGRWTEAFF.